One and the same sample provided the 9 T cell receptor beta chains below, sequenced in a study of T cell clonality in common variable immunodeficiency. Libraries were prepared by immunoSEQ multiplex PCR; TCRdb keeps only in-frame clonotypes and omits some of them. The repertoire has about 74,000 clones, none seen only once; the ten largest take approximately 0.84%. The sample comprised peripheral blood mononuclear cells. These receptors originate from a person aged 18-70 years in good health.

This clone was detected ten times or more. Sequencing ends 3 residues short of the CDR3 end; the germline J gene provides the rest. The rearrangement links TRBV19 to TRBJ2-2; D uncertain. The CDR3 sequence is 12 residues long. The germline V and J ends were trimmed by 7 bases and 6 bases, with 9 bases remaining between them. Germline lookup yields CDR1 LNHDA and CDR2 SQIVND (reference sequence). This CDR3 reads CASTFAAGELFF. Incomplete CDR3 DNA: TGTGCCAGTACTTTTGCGGCCGGGGAG.

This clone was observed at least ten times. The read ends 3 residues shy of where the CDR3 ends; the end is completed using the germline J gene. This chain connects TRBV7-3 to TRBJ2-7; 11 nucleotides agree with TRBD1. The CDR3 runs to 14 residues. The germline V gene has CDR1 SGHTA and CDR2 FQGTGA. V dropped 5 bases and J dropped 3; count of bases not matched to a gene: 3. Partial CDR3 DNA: TGTGCCAGCAGCCCGGGACAGGGGGTCTACGAG. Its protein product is CASSPGQGVYE. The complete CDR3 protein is CASSPGQGVYEQYF.

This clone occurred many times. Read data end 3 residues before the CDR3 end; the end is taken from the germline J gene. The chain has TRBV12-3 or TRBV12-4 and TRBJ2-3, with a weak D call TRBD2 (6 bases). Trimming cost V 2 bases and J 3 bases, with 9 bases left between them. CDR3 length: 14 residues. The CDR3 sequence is CASSLFGGTDTQYF. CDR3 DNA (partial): TGTGCCAGCAGTTTATTCGGAGGGACAGATACG.

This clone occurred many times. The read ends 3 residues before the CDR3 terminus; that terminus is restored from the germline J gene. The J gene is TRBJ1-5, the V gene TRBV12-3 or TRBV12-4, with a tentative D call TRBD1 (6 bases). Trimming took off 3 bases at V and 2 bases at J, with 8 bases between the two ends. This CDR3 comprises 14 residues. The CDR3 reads CASSFSGGNQPQHF. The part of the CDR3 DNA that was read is TGTGCCAGCAGTTTTTCAGGGGGCAATCAGCCC.

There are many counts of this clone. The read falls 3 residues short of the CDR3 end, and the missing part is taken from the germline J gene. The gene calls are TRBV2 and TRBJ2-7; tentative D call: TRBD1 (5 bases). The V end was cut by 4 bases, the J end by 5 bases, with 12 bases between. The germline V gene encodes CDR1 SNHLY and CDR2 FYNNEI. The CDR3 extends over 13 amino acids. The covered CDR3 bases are TGTGCCAGCAGTGTACGCAGGGTTGACGAG. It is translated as CASSVRRVDE. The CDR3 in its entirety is CASSVRRVDEQYF.

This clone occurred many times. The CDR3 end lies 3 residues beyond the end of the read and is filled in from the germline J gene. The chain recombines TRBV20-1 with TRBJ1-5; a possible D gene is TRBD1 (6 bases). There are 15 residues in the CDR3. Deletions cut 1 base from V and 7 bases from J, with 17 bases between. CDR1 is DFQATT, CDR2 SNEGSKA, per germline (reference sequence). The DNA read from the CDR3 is TGCAGTGCTAGAGCGGCAGGGGCTTTAAAACAGCCC. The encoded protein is CSARAAGALKQP. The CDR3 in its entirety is CSARAAGALKQPQHF.

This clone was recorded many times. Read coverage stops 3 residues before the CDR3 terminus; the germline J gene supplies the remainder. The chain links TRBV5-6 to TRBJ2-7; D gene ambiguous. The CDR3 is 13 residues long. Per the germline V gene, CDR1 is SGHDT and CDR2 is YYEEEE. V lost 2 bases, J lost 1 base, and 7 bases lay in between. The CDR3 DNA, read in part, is TGTGCCAGCAGCTTCTACCATTCCTACGAG. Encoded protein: CASSFYHSYE. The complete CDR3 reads CASSFYHSYEQYF. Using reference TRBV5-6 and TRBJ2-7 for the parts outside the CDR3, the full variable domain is DAGVTQSPTHLIKTRGQQVTLRCSPKSGHDTVSWYQQALGQGPQFIFQYYEEEERQRGNFPDRFSGHQFPNYSSELNVNALLLGDSALYLCASSFYHSYEQYFGPGTRLTVT.

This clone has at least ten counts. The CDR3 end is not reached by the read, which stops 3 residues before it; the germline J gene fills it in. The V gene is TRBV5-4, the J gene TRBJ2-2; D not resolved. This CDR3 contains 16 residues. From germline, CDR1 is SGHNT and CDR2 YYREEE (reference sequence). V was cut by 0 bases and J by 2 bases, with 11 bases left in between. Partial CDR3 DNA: TGTGCCAGCAGCTTGGCCAAACAGTTCAACACCGGGGAG. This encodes CASSLAKQFNTGE. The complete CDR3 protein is CASSLAKQFNTGELFF.

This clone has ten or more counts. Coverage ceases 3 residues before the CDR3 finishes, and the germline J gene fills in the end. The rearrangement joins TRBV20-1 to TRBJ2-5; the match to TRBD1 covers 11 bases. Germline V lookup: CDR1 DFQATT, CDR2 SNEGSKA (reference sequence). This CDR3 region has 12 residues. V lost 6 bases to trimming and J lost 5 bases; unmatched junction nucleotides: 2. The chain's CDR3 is CSARDRGETQYF. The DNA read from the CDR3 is TGCAGTGCACGGGACAGGGGGGAGACC.